The entry below gives a single T cell receptor beta chain sequence along with its context. Its cognate antigen is unknown. This may come from a read error, since a much larger clone is one base off. Points from the study as a whole: The larger-cohort validation was restricted to a single TCR beta V-J rearrangement rather than whole repertoires. Tumor-infiltrating Treg TCR alpha and beta sequences overlapped most with tumor naive CD4+ T cells, then blood naive.

CDR1 SGHDT and CDR2 YYEEEE come from the germline V gene. This CDR3 has 16 residues. V dropped 2 bases and J dropped 6 bases, with 19 bases sitting between them. After constant-region reverse-primer amplification, full-length variable regions underwent semi-nested PCR with Nested Universal Primer A. TCRdb re-analysed the 5' RACE reads in MiXCR, keeping a single row per CDR3 protein. The sample has just under 65,000 distinct CDR3 sequences; 22% are singletons. Memory CD4+ T cells were sorted as CD4+CD45RO+CD25- cells. The rearrangement links TRBV5-6 to TRBJ2-3; D tentatively fits TRBD1 or TRBD2 (6 bases each). This clonotype was sampled from a female donor with breast cancer. Sequenced sample: memory CD4+ T cells sorted from a lymph node. Subset indicated: memory CD4+ T cells, CD4+CD45RO+CD25-. This CDR3 reads CASSFPWGAQDDTQYF. In nucleotides, the CDR3 is TGTGCCAGCAGCTTTCCATGGGGGGCCCAGGATGATACGCAGTATTTT.